The 30 T cell receptor beta chains below come from one sample, sequenced in a study of CD8 T cells in ankylosing spondylitis. General study findings and limits: The study identified a TCR beta motif of under ten highly homologous variants that appeared characteristic of ankylosing spondylitis blood.

TCRdb fed the 5' RACE reads into MiXCR, producing one record per CDR3 protein. The sample includes some 800,000 distinct CDR3 sequences, around 11% seen only once; the top ten take 0.51%. Their antigen targets remain unknown. The source material was blood, either unsorted or a sorted T cell fraction (not recorded which). These receptors all stem from a male donor with ankylosing spondylitis.

This clonotype occurred a few times. The V gene is TRBV30, the J gene TRBJ1-5, with D unresolved. The ends were cut back, 5 bases at V and 3 bases at J, with 11 bases in the middle. CDR1 and CDR2 (germline): GTSNPN, SVGIG (reference sequence). The CDR3 covers 13 residues. The CDR3, as DNA: TGTGCCTGGGGGAGGAGAGTCAATCAGCCCCAGCATTTT. Translated: CAWGRRVNQPQHF.

This clonotype appeared a few times. In nucleotides, the CDR3 is TGCAGTGCGTCGGCACTAGCGGTACCAGAGACCCAGTACTTC. Protein product: CSASALAVPETQYF. This rearrangement joins TRBV20-1 to TRBJ2-5; 8 positions match TRBD2. CDR3 length: 14 residues. Trimming at V came to 6 bases and at J to 4 bases, leaving 10 bases not matched to a gene. Germline assignment: CDR1 DFQATT and CDR2 SNEGSKA (reference sequence).

The rearrangement links TRBV11-3 to TRBJ2-5; 7 positions match TRBD2. The CDR3 sequence is 17 residues long. The J segment lost 5 bases and the V segment lost 5 bases, leaving 17 bases of the junction unmatched. The germline gives CDR1 SGHNT, CDR2 YENEEA. CDR3 sequence (DNA): TGTGCCAGCAGCCCGGGGGGAAACGGACGGTTGCGGGAGACCCAGTACTTC. It codes for CASSPGGNGRLRETQYF.

The chain links TRBV6-5 to TRBJ2-1; D possibly corresponds to TRBD2 (5 bases). Germline-derived CDR1 and CDR2 are MNHEY and SVGAGI. Trimming cost V 0 bases and J 7 bases, with 10 bases left between them. The CDR3 has 14 residues. CDR3 DNA sequence: TGTGCCAGCAGTTACTCGAGCAGAGGGAATGAGCAGTTCTTC. Residues: CASSYSSRGNEQFF.

This clonotype was seen only a few times. The J gene is TRBJ2-1, the V gene TRBV20-1, with TRBD2 matching 11 bases. CDR1 and CDR2 (germline): DFQATT, SNEGSKA (reference sequence). Trimming took 5 bases from V and 7 from J; bases not matched to a gene: 13. The CDR3 totals 16 residues. Here the CDR3 DNA reads TGCAGTGCTCAGACATTTAGCGGGAGGGCCGTAAATGAGCAGTTCTTC. Protein: CSAQTFSGRAVNEQFF.

The J gene is TRBJ1-2, the V gene TRBV12-3 or TRBV12-4, with 10 bases that match TRBD1. This CDR3 comprises 17 residues. V shed 6 bases and J 3 bases; nucleotides not matched to a gene: 13. This CDR3 reads CASRGRTGGVGYYGYTF. Written as DNA, the CDR3 is TGTGCCAGCAGAGGTCGGACAGGGGGTGTCGGGTACTATGGCTACACCTTC.

The chain uses TRBV7-3 and TRBJ2-1; TRBD2 matches 7 bases. V gave up 5 bases and J gave up 5 bases; unmatched junction bases: 6. The CDR3 is made up of 14 amino acids. In germline, CDR1 is SGHTA, CDR2 FQGTGA. CDR3 amino acids: CASSLRRENNEQFF. The CDR3 DNA is TGTGCCAGCAGCCTCCGGCGGGAGAACAATGAGCAGTTCTTC.

This clonotype has just a few counts. The chain combines TRBV7-9 with TRBJ2-4, with 8 bases fitting TRBD2. CDR3 size: 12 residues. V dropped 4 bases and J dropped 14; count of bases not matched to a gene: 7. The V gene's germline CDR1 is SEHNR and CDR2 FQNEAQ (reference sequence). The CDR3 bases are TGTGCCAGCAGCTCCTCCGATAGCGGGAAGTACTTC. Encoded protein: CASSSSDSGKYF.

This chain joins TRBV20-1 and TRBJ2-1, with D perhaps TRBD2 (7 bases). The CDR3 has 15 amino acids. V shed 6 bases and J shed 0 bases, with 15 bases lying between them. Germline CDR1 is DFQATT and CDR2 is SNEGSKA (reference sequence). CDR3 sequence (DNA): TGCAGTGCGATCCGGGGGGCGAGCTCCTACAATGAGCAGTTCTTC. This sequence encodes CSAIRGASSYNEQFF.

The table lists this clonotype with many counts. The V gene is TRBV11-2, the J gene TRBJ2-1; TRBD2 aligns across 11 bases. Germline V CDR1 and CDR2: SGHAT, FQNNGV. J was trimmed by 4 bases and V by 3 bases; bases with no gene match: 5. The CDR3 length is 16 residues. CDR3 sequence (DNA): TGTGCCAGCAGCTTCGACCGACTAGCGGGATACAATGAGCAGTTCTTC. It yields the protein CASSFDRLAGYNEQFF.

This clonotype was seen ten or more times. The chain combines TRBV29-1 with TRBJ2-1; the D is unclear. Looked up from germline, CDR1 is SQVTM and CDR2 is ANQGSEA. The V gene lost 5 bases and the J gene lost 0 bases, with 17 bases spanning the gap. The CDR3 is made up of 16 amino acids. The CDR3 is CSVTSSSGFSYNEQFF. DNA of the CDR3: TGCAGCGTTACGAGTTCCTCCGGATTCTCCTACAATGAGCAGTTCTTC.

This clonotype turned up a few times. The J gene is TRBJ1-1, the V gene TRBV5-1; D uncertain. V lost 1 base and J lost 0, with 7 bases in between. This CDR3 is 14 amino acids long. CDR1 is SGHRS, CDR2 YFSETQ, per germline. The CDR3 spells CASSLHRMNTEAFF. The CDR3 DNA is TGCGCCAGCAGCTTGCACAGAATGAACACTGAAGCTTTCTTT.

This clonotype was counted ten times or more. DNA of the CDR3: TGTGCCAGCAGTATCCGGGGGAGTGGCGGCTACGAGCAGTACTTC. Its translation is CASSIRGSGGYEQYF. This chain uses TRBV27 with TRBJ2-7, with D maybe TRBD2 (6 bases). The germline V gene encodes CDR1 MNHEY and CDR2 SMNVEV (reference sequence). This CDR3 spans 15 amino acids. The V end lost 5 bases, the J end lost 3 bases, and 17 bases lay between the germline ends.

This clonotype showed up just a few times. V is TRBV7-2 and J is TRBJ2-4, with D perhaps TRBD2 (6 bases). Germline CDR1 reads SGHTA; CDR2 reads FQGNSA. Trimming took 4 bases from V and 9 from J, leaving 19 bases between them. There are 15 residues in the CDR3. The DNA of the CDR3 is TGTGCCAGCAGCTCAACCCTTACTCCCGGGGGCATTCAGTACTTC. The encoded protein is CASSSTLTPGGIQYF. Variable domain in full (rest from reference TRBV7-2 and TRBJ2-4): GAGVSQSPSNKVTEKGKDVELRCDPISGHTALYWYRQSLGQGLEFLIYFQGNSAPDKSGLPSDRFSAERTGGSVSTLTIQRTQQEDSAVYLCASSSTLTPGGIQYFGAGTRLSVL.

The chain employs TRBV20-1 and TRBJ2-1, with 9 positions matching TRBD2. There are 14 residues in the CDR3. V was clipped by 2 bases and J by 5 bases; unmatched bases: 4. Germline lookup yields CDR1 DFQATT and CDR2 SNEGSKA (reference sequence). This CDR3 is CSARYSGGNNEQFF. The CDR3 DNA reads as TGCAGTGCTAGATATAGCGGGGGCAACAATGAGCAGTTCTTC.

This clonotype was seen a few times. The V gene is TRBV5-1, the J gene TRBJ2-3; TRBD2 matches at 9 bases. The CDR3 sequence is 16 residues long. The V segment lost 2 bases and the J segment 2 bases; nucleotides outside the gene matches: 6. Germline V gene data show CDR1 as SGHRS and CDR2 as YFSETQ. The CDR3 loop is CASSLPLAGYTDTQYF. Written as DNA, the CDR3 is TGCGCCAGCAGCTTACCTCTAGCGGGGTACACAGATACGCAGTATTTT.

This clonotype showed up many times. The rearrangement uses TRBV7-3 and TRBJ1-1; D not certain. The CDR3 covers 14 residues. Trimming removed 2 bases at V and 4 bases at J, with 11 bases between. From germline, CDR1 is SGHTA and CDR2 FQGTGA. The CDR3 DNA is TGTGCCAGCAGCTTAGGAACTTCCGGCACTGAAGCTTTCTTT. Its translation: CASSLGTSGTEAFF.

The gene calls are TRBV5-1 and TRBJ2-7; TRBD1 aligns across 7 bases. The germline gives CDR1 SGHRS, CDR2 YFSETQ. V trimming: 7 bases; J trimming: 2 bases; junction bases outside the gene matches: 6. This CDR3 region has 13 residues. The CDR3 DNA is TGCGCCAGCTGCCGGGACAGCGCCTACGAGCAGTACTTC. It is translated as CASCRDSAYEQYF.

This clonotype was found once. The rearrangement uses TRBV29-1 and TRBJ1-1, with 11 nucleotides matching TRBD1. The CDR3 sequence is 13 residues long. CDR1 SQVTM and CDR2 ANQGSEA come from the germline V gene. With 6 bases clipped from V and 3 bases from J, the junction kept 3 bases outside the gene matches. Here the CDR3 reads CSVGGQGDTEAFF. In DNA, the CDR3 is TGCAGCGTGGGGGGACAGGGGGACACTGAAGCTTTCTTT.

The chain uses TRBV7-2 and TRBJ1-1, with 7 nucleotides matching TRBD1. Germline V gene lookup returns CDR1 SGHTA and CDR2 FQGNSA. V trimming: 2 bases; J trimming: 5 bases; junction bases outside the gene matches: 14. The CDR3 sequence is 17 residues long. Written as DNA, the CDR3 is TGTGCCAGCAGCTTAATCCAGACAGGGAGGCTAGGAACTGAAGCTTTCTTT. Translation gives CASSLIQTGRLGTEAFF.

The gene calls are TRBV20-1 and TRBJ1-1, with TRBD1 identical over 9 bases. The CDR3 contains 15 residues. J gave up 1 base and V 4 bases, and 7 bases lay outside the gene matches. Per the germline V gene, CDR1 is DFQATT and CDR2 is SNEGSKA (reference sequence). CDR3: CSAIPGDRANTEAFF. The CDR3 bases are TGCAGTGCTATACCGGGGGACAGGGCGAACACTGAAGCTTTCTTT.

This clonotype was seen ten or more times. V usage is TRBV7-2 and J usage is TRBJ2-5; weak D call: TRBD2 (6 bases). CDR3 size: 15 residues. CDR1 and CDR2 from the germline V gene are SGHTA and FQGNSA. The V and J ends lost 5 bases and 4 bases respectively, with 17 bases between them. The DNA of the CDR3 is TGTGCCAGCAGCCCCTTGGGTGTGGAGGGAGAGACCCAGTACTTC. Residues: CASSPLGVEGETQYF.

This clonotype has a handful of counts. The chain combines TRBV6-2 or TRBV6-3 with TRBJ2-1; 8 bases map to TRBD1. This CDR3 region has 15 residues. Trimming at V came to 1 base and at J to 4 bases, leaving 3 bases not matched to a gene. Germline V gene lookup returns CDR1 MNHEY and CDR2 SVGEGT. In DNA, the CDR3 is TGTGCCAGCAGTTACTACAGGGGGAATTACAATGAGCAGTTCTTC. Encoded protein: CASSYYRGNYNEQFF.

CDR3 DNA: TGTGCCACCAGCAGAATAGCGGGAGGCTCCTACGAGCAGTACTTC. It is translated as CATSRIAGGSYEQYF. V gene TRBV15 combines with J gene TRBJ2-7; 10 bases are shared with TRBD2. CDR1 and CDR2 (germline): LNHNV, YYDKDF (reference sequence). The CDR3 is made up of 15 amino acids. The V segment lost 2 bases and the J segment 0 bases; nucleotides outside the gene matches: 1.

This clonotype was found a few times. The rearrangement links TRBV6-5 to TRBJ2-6; D unclear. This CDR3 region has 15 residues. Germline lookup yields CDR1 MNHEY and CDR2 SVGAGI. The V gene lost 3 bases and the J gene lost 1 base, with 7 bases spanning the gap. The CDR3 loop is CASSYSFSGANVLTF. Here the CDR3 DNA reads TGTGCCAGCAGTTATTCCTTTTCTGGGGCCAACGTCCTGACTTTC.

The chain joins TRBV29-1 to TRBJ2-3; TRBD2 is a possible D gene (6 bases). V lost 2 bases and J 2 bases, leaving 17 bases between the germline ends. Germline V gene sequence: CDR1 SQVTM, CDR2 ANQGSEA. There are 16 residues in the CDR3. CDR3 sequence (DNA): TGCAGCGTTGAAAACCCCGACGGGGGTGCCACAGATACGCAGTATTTT. Protein product: CSVENPDGGATDTQYF.

The CDR3 spells CASSPRETGAGYTF. CDR3 sequence (DNA): TGTGCCAGCTCACCACGGGAGACAGGGGCAGGCTACACCTTC. The chain carries TRBV18 and TRBJ1-2; 8 bases line up with TRBD1. The V and J ends lost 1 base and 8 bases, in that order; junction bases with no gene match: 6. The germline CDR1 and CDR2 sequences are KGHSH and LQKENI. CDR3 length: 14 amino acids.

This clonotype was observed at least ten times. The rearrangement uses TRBV29-1 and TRBJ1-1, with a possible D match to TRBD1 (5 bases). From germline, CDR1 is SQVTM and CDR2 ANQGSEA. Deletions cut 8 bases from V and 2 bases from J, with 12 bases between. The CDR3 runs to 12 residues. The CDR3 loop is CSSRGPNTEAFF. The CDR3 DNA reads TGCAGCTCAAGGGGACCTAACACTGAAGCTTTCTTT.

This clonotype turned up a few times. The chain is built from TRBV10-3 and TRBJ2-5, with TRBD1 matching over 8 bases. Unmatched junction bases numbered 5, after V lost 3 bases and J lost 5 bases. In germline, CDR1 is ENHRY, CDR2 SYGVKD. This CDR3 is 14 amino acids long. The CDR3 DNA reads as TGTGCCATCAGTGATCACAGGGGGAGGGAGACCCAGTACTTC. Translated, it gives CAISDHRGRETQYF.

The genes are TRBV6-2 or TRBV6-3 and TRBJ2-3; D assignment may be TRBD1 or TRBD2 (5 bases each). Trimming took off 2 bases at V and 4 bases at J, with 13 bases between the two ends. CDR1 is MNHEY and CDR2 is SVGEGT in the germline V gene. The CDR3 has 15 residues. Here the CDR3 DNA reads TGTGCCAGCAGTTACAGGGGAGAGATCGCAGATACGCAGTATTTT. The encoded protein is CASSYRGEIADTQYF.